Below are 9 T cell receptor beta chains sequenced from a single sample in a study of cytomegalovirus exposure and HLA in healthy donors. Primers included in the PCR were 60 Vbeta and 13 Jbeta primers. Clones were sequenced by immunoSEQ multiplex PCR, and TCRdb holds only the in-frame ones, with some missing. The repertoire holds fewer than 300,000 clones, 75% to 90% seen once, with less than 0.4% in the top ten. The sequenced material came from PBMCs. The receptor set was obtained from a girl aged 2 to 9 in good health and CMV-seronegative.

The CDR3 nucleotides read TGTGCCAGCAGTTCATCGGGACTAGCATCTCAACTCACGCAGTATTTT. Its protein is CASSSSGLASQLTQYF. The V and J genes are TRBV27 and TRBJ2-3; 9 bases agree with TRBD2. Germline CDR1 reads MNHEY; CDR2 reads SMNVEV (reference sequence). This CDR3 comprises 16 residues. V lost 4 bases and J lost 9; bases outside the gene matches: 14.

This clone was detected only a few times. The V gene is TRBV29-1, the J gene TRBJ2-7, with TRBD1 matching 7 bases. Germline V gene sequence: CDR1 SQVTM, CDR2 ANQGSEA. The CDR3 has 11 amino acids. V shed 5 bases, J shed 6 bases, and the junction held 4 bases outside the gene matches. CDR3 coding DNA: TGCAGCGTTATCCAGGGGGTCGAGCAGTACTTC. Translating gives CSVIQGVEQYF.

CDR3 bases: TGTGCCAGCAGCTTGACACTAGCGGGAGGGAACGAGCAGTACTTC. It yields the protein CASSLTLAGGNEQYF. This rearrangement joins TRBV7-3 to TRBJ2-7; 13 nucleotides match TRBD2. V shed 3 bases and J 5 bases; nucleotides not matched to a gene: 4. The CDR3 extends over 15 amino acids. The germline V gene encodes CDR1 SGHTA and CDR2 FQGTGA. Full variable domain (remainder filled in from reference TRBV7-3 and TRBJ2-7): GAGVSQTPSNKVTEKGKYVELRCDPISGHTALYWYRQSLGQGPEFLIYFQGTGAADDSGLPNDRFFAVRPEGSVSTLKIQRTERGDSAVYLCASSLTLAGGNEQYFGPGTRLTVT.

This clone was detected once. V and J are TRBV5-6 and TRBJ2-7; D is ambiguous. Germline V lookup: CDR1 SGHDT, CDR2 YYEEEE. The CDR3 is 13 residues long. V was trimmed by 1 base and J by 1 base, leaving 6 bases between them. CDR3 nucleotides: TGTGCCAGCAGCTTGATCGTTTCCTACGAGCAGTACTTC. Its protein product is CASSLIVSYEQYF. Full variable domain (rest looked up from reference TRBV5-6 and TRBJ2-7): DAGVTQSPTHLIKTRGQQVTLRCSPKSGHDTVSWYQQALGQGPQFIFQYYEEEERQRGNFPDRFSGHQFPNYSSELNVNALLLGDSALYLCASSLIVSYEQYFGPGTRLTVT.

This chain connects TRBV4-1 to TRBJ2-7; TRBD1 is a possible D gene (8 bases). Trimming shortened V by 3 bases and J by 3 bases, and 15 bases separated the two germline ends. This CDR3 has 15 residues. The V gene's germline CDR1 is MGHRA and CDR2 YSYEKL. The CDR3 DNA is TGCGCCAGCAGCCACCTGACAGGGGAGGGCTACGAGCAGTACTTC. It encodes CASSHLTGEGYEQYF.

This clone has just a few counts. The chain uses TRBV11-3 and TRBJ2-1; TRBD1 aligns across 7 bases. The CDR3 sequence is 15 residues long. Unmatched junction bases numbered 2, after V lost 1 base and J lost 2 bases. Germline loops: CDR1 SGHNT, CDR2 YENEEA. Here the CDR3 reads CASSLGQGPYNEQFF. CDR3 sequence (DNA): TGTGCCAGCAGCTTAGGACAGGGCCCCTACAATGAGCAGTTCTTC.

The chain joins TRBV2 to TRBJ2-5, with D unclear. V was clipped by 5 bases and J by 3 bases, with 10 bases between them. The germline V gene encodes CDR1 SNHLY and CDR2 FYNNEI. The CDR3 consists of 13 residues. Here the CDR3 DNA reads TGTGCCAGCAGTAGGCTCGGAGAAGAGACCCAGTACTTC. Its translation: CASSRLGEETQYF.

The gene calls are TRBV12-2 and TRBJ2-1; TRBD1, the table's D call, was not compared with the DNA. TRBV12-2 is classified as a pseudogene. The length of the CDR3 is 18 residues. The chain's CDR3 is CASRSDNSGQGANNEQFF. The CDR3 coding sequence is TGTGCAAGTCGCTCCGATAATTCGGGTCAGGGGGCCAACAATGAGCAGTTCTTC.

The DNA of the CDR3 is TGTGCCAGCAGCTTAGCCAGGGTAGGGGAAAACACCATATATTTT. It encodes CASSLARVGENTIYF. This chain uses TRBV7-6 with TRBJ1-3, with D possibly matching TRBD1 (5 bases). Trimming shortened V by 0 bases and J by 6 bases, and 12 bases separated the two germline ends. Germline loops: CDR1 SGHVS, CDR2 FNYEAQ. This CDR3 contains 15 residues.